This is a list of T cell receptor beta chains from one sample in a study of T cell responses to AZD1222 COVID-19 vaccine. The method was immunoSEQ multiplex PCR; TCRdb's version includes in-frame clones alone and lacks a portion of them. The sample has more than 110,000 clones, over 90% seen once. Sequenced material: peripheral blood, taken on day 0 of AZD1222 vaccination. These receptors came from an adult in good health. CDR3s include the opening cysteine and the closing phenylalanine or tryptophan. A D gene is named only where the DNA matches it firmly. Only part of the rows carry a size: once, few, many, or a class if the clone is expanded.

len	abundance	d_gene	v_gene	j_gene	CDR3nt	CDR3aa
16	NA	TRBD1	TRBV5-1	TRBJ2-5	TGCGCCAGCAGCTTGGTACCCGGGACAGGGGGCGAGACCCAGTACTTC	CASSLVPGTGGETQYF
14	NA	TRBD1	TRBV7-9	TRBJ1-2	TGTGCCAGCAGCTTGGGTGACAGGGGGTACGGCTACACCTTC	CASSLGDRGYGYTF
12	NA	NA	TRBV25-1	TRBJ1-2	TGTGCCAGCAGTGGTGATACAGGAGGCTACACCTTC	CASSGDTGGYTF
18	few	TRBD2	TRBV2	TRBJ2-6	TGTGCCAGCAGAGGGCTAGCGGGGACGTACTCTGGGGCCAACGTCCTGACTTTC	CASRGLAGTYSGANVLTF
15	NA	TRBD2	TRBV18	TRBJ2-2	TGTGCCAGCTCTCTCGGACTAGCGAACACCGGGGAGCTGTTTTTT	CASSLGLANTGELFF
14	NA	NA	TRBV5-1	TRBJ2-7	TGCGCCAGCAGCTCACTGACAGGCCCCTACGAGCAGTACTTC	CASSSLTGPYEQYF
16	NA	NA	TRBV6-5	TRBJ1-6	TGTGCCAGCAGTTACTCGTTTGGACAGTATAATTCACCCCTCCACTTT	CASSYSFGQYNSPLHF
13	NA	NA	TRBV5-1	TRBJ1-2	TGCGCCAGCAGCTTGGTAGGGGACTATGGCTACACCTTC	CASSLVGDYGYTF
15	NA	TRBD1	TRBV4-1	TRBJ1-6	TGCGCCAGCAGCCAAGACAGGGGGCGCGATTCACCCCTCCACTTT	CASSQDRGRDSPLHF
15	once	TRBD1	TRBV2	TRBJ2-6	TGTGCCAGCCACGGACAGGGAAGTGGGGCCAACGTCCTGACTTTC	CASHGQGSGANVLTF
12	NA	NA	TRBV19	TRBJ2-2	TGTGCCAGTAGTGACAACACCGGGGAGCTGTTTTTT	CASSDNTGELFF
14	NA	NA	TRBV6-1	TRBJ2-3	TGTGCCAGCAGTGATCTCCCACAGACAGATACGCAGTATTTT	CASSDLPQTDTQYF
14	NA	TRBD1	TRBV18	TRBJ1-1	TGTGCCAGCTTGACAGGGGGAAGGGACACTGAAGCTTTCTTT	CASLTGGRDTEAFF
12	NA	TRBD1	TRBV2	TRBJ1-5	TGTGCCAGCAGGCCACAGGGGCAGCCCCAGCATTTT	CASRPQGQPQHF
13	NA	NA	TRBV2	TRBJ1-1	TGTGCCAGCAGGTGGCAAACGTACACTGAAGCTTTCTTT	CASRWQTYTEAFF
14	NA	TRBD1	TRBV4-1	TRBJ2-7	TGCGCCAGCAGCCTAGGACAGGGAGGTTACGAGCAGTACTTC	CASSLGQGGYEQYF
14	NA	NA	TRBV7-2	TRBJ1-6	TGTGCCAGCAGCCCGAGGGGATATAATTCACCCCTCCACTTT	CASSPRGYNSPLHF
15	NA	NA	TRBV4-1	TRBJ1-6	TGCGCCAGCAGCCAAGACCCGGGTCTGAATTCACCCCTCCACTTT	CASSQDPGLNSPLHF
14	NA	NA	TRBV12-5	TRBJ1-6	TGTGCTAGTGGTTTGGTCGGATTTAATTCACCCCTCCACTTT	CASGLVGFNSPLHF
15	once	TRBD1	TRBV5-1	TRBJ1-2	TGCGCCAGCAGCTTGGAAGGGACAGATAACTATGGCTACACCTTC	CASSLEGTDNYGYTF
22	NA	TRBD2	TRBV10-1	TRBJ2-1	TGCGCCAGCATTCGGGGCGCGGGTGGACTAGCGGGGCCATTTACCCAGCACAATGAGCAGTTCTTC	CASIRGAGGLAGPFTQHNEQFF
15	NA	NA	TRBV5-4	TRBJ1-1	TGTGCCAGCAGCTTGAATCTGGGTACGAACACTGAAGCTTTCTTT	CASSLNLGTNTEAFF
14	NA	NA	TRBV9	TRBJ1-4	TGTGCCAGCAGCGTAGAGGCAGGGAATGAAAAACTGTTTTTT	CASSVEAGNEKLFF
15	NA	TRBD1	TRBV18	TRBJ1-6	TGTGCCAGCTCAGCCGGGACAGGGGGGGATTCACCCCTCCACTTT	CASSAGTGGDSPLHF